This passage covers 7 T cell receptor beta chains from one sample sequenced in a study of T-cell reconstitution after alpha-beta-depleted transplantation in children. Unique molecular identifiers were incorporated into the prepared TCRbeta library. TCRdb itself ran the PCR reads through MiXCR, one entry per CDR3 protein. The sample lists about 260,000 distinct CDR3 sequences, roughly 12% occurring once. The source was peripheral blood, collected 180 days after TCRalphabeta/CD19-depleted stem cell transplant. The receptors come from a male patient between 2 and 10 years old who had a stem cell transplant for chronic granulomatous disease, so the T cells may come from the graft donor.

This clonotype was recorded at least ten times. J is TRBJ2-3 and V is TRBV3-1, with D unclear. Per the germline V gene, CDR1 is LGHDT and CDR2 is YNNKEL (reference sequence). V was clipped by 3 bases and J by 2 bases, with 6 bases between them. The CDR3 runs 13 residues. CDR3 bases: TGTGCCAGCAGCCACTTCCCCACAGATACGCAGTATTTT. This translates into CASSHFPTDTQYF.

There are many counts of this clonotype. This chain links TRBV12-3 or TRBV12-4 with TRBJ2-1, with 9 bases lining up with TRBD1. V lost 6 bases and J lost 7; bases outside the gene matches: 10. This CDR3 is 15 amino acids long. The CDR3 reads CASSAPGQGKNEQFF. The CDR3 DNA reads as TGTGCCAGCAGCGCCCCGGGACAGGGTAAAAATGAGCAGTTCTTC.

This clonotype was detected many times. This chain links TRBV5-1 with TRBJ2-2, with D unresolved. The CDR3 length is 17 residues. V was trimmed by 4 bases and J by 5 bases, leaving 21 bases between them. Germline V gene data show CDR1 as SGHRS and CDR2 as YFSETQ. For the CDR3, the DNA is TGCGCCAGCAGCCTTCCCCCGGTAGCTACCTTTACCGGGGAGCTGTTTTTT. Its protein is CASSLPPVATFTGELFF. Supplemented by reference TRBV5-1 and TRBJ2-2, the full variable domain reads KAGVTQTPRYLIKTRGQQVTLSCSPISGHRSVSWYQQTPGQGLQFLFEYFSETQRNKGNFPGRFSGRQFSNSRSEMNVSTLELGDSALYLCASSLPPVATFTGELFFGEGSRLTVL.

This clonotype was counted ten times or more. V is TRBV12-3 or TRBV12-4 and J is TRBJ1-3; D is uncertain. This CDR3 has 13 residues. The V gene lost 7 bases and the J gene lost 8 bases, with 15 bases spanning the gap. The CDR3 nucleotides are TGTGCCAGCACCCCGGACGTGAAGGACACCATATATTTT. Amino acids: CASTPDVKDTIYF.

This clonotype was seen many times. The V and J genes are TRBV12-3 or TRBV12-4 and TRBJ2-3; TRBD2 matches at 7 bases. The CDR3 covers 15 residues. Germline trimming cut 3 bases from V and 0 bases from J; bases unmatched to any gene: 3. CDR3 residues: CASSFRRGSTDTQYF. The DNA of the CDR3 is TGTGCCAGCAGTTTTCGGCGGGGGAGCACAGATACGCAGTATTTT.

There are many counts of this clonotype. The chain has TRBV27 and TRBJ1-2; D not certain. CDR1 is MNHEY and CDR2 is SMNVEV in the germline V gene (reference sequence). CDR3 length equals 13 residues. The V end lost 5 bases, the J end lost 0 bases, and 7 bases lay between the germline ends. This chain's CDR3 is CASSMDANYGYTF. The CDR3 DNA sequence: TGTGCCAGCAGTATGGATGCTAACTATGGCTACACCTTC.

This clonotype occurred many times. J is TRBJ2-1 and V is TRBV5-5, with D perhaps TRBD1 (6 bases). The CDR3 runs 12 residues. V was pared by 2 bases and J by 10 bases, with 10 bases between. Per the germline V gene, CDR1 is SGHKS and CDR2 is YYEKEE (reference sequence). CDR3 residues: CASSLGTREQFF. Written as DNA, the CDR3 is TGTGCCAGCAGCTTAGGGACACGCGAGCAGTTCTTC. The full variable domain, with the rest looked up from reference TRBV5-5 and TRBJ2-1, is DAGVTQSPTHLIKTRGQQVTLRCSPISGHKSVSWYQQVLGQGPQFIFQYYEKEERGRGNFPDRFSARQFPNYSSELNVNALLLGDSALYLCASSLGTREQFFGPGTRLTVL.